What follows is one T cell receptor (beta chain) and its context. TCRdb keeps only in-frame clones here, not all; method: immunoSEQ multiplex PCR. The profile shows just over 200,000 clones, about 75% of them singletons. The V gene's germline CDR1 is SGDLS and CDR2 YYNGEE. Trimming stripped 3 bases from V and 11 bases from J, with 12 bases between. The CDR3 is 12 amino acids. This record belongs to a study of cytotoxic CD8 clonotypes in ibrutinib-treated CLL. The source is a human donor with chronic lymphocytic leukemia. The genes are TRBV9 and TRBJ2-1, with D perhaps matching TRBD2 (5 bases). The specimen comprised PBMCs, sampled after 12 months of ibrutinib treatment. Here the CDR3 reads CASSGLRDQQFF. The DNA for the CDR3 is TGTGCCAGCAGCGGCCTCCGGGATCAGCAGTTCTTC.